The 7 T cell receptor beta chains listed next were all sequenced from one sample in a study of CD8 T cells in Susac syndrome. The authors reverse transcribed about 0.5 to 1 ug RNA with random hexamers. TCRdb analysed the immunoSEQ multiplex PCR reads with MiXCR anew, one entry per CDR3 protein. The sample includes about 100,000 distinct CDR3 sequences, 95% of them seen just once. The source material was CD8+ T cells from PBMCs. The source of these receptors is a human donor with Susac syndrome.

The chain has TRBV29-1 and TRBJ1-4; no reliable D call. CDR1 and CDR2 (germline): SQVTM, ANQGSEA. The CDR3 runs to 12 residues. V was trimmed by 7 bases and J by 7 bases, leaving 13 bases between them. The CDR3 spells CSGSDLGEKLFF. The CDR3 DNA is TGCAGCGGGTCAGACCTTGGTGAAAAACTGTTTTTT.

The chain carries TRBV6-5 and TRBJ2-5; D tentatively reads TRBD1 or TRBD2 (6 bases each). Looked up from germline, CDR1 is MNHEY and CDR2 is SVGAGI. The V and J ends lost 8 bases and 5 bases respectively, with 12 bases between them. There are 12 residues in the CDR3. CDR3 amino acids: CASRGGRETQYF. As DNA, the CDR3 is TGTGCCAGCCGAGGGGGGCGTGAGACCCAGTACTTC.

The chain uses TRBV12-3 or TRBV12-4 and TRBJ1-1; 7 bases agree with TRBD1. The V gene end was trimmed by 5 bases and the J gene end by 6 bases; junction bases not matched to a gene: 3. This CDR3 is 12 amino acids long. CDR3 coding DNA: TGTGCCAGCAGTACAGGGGTGCCTGAAGCTTTCTTT. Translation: CASSTGVPEAFF.

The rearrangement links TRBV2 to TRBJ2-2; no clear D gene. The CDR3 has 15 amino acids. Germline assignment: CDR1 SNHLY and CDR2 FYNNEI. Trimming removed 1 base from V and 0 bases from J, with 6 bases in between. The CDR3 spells CASSEGRPNTGELFF. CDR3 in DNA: TGTGCCAGCAGTGAAGGGCGGCCGAACACCGGGGAGCTGTTTTTT.

The CDR3 DNA reads as TGTGCCAGCAGCCAAGAGGCATCTAAAGCTTTCTTT. This sequence encodes CASSQEASKAFF. The J gene is TRBJ1-1, the V gene TRBV3-1; no definite D call. The CDR3 runs to 12 residues. Between the trimmed V and J ends, which lost 0 bases and 9 bases, there was a span of 8 bases. CDR1 and CDR2 (germline): LGHDT, YNNKEL (reference sequence).

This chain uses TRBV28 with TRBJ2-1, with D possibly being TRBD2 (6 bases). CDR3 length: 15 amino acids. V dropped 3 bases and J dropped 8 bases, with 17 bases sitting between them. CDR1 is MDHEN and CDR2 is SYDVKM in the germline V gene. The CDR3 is CASSLGGLLRDEQFF. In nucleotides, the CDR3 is TGTGCCAGCAGTTTGGGGGGACTTTTGCGGGATGAGCAGTTCTTC. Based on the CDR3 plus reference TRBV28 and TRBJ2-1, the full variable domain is DVKVTQSSRYLVKRTGEKVFLECVQDMDHENMFWYRQDPGLGLRLIYFSYDVKMKEKGDIPEGYSVSREKKERFSLILESASTNQTSMYLCASSLGGLLRDEQFFGPGTRLTVL.

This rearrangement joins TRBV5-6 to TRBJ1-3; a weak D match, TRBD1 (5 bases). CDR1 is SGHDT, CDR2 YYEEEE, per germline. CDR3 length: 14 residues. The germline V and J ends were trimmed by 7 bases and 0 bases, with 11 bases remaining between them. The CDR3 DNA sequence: TGTGCCAGCCGGGACCGCTCCTCTGGAAACACCATATATTTT. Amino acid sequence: CASRDRSSGNTIYF. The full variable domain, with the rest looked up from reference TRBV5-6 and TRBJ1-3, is DAGVTQSPTHLIKTRGQQVTLRCSPKSGHDTVSWYQQALGQGPQFIFQYYEEEERQRGNFPDRFSGHQFPNYSSELNVNALLLGDSALYLCASRDRSSGNTIYFGEGSWLTVV.